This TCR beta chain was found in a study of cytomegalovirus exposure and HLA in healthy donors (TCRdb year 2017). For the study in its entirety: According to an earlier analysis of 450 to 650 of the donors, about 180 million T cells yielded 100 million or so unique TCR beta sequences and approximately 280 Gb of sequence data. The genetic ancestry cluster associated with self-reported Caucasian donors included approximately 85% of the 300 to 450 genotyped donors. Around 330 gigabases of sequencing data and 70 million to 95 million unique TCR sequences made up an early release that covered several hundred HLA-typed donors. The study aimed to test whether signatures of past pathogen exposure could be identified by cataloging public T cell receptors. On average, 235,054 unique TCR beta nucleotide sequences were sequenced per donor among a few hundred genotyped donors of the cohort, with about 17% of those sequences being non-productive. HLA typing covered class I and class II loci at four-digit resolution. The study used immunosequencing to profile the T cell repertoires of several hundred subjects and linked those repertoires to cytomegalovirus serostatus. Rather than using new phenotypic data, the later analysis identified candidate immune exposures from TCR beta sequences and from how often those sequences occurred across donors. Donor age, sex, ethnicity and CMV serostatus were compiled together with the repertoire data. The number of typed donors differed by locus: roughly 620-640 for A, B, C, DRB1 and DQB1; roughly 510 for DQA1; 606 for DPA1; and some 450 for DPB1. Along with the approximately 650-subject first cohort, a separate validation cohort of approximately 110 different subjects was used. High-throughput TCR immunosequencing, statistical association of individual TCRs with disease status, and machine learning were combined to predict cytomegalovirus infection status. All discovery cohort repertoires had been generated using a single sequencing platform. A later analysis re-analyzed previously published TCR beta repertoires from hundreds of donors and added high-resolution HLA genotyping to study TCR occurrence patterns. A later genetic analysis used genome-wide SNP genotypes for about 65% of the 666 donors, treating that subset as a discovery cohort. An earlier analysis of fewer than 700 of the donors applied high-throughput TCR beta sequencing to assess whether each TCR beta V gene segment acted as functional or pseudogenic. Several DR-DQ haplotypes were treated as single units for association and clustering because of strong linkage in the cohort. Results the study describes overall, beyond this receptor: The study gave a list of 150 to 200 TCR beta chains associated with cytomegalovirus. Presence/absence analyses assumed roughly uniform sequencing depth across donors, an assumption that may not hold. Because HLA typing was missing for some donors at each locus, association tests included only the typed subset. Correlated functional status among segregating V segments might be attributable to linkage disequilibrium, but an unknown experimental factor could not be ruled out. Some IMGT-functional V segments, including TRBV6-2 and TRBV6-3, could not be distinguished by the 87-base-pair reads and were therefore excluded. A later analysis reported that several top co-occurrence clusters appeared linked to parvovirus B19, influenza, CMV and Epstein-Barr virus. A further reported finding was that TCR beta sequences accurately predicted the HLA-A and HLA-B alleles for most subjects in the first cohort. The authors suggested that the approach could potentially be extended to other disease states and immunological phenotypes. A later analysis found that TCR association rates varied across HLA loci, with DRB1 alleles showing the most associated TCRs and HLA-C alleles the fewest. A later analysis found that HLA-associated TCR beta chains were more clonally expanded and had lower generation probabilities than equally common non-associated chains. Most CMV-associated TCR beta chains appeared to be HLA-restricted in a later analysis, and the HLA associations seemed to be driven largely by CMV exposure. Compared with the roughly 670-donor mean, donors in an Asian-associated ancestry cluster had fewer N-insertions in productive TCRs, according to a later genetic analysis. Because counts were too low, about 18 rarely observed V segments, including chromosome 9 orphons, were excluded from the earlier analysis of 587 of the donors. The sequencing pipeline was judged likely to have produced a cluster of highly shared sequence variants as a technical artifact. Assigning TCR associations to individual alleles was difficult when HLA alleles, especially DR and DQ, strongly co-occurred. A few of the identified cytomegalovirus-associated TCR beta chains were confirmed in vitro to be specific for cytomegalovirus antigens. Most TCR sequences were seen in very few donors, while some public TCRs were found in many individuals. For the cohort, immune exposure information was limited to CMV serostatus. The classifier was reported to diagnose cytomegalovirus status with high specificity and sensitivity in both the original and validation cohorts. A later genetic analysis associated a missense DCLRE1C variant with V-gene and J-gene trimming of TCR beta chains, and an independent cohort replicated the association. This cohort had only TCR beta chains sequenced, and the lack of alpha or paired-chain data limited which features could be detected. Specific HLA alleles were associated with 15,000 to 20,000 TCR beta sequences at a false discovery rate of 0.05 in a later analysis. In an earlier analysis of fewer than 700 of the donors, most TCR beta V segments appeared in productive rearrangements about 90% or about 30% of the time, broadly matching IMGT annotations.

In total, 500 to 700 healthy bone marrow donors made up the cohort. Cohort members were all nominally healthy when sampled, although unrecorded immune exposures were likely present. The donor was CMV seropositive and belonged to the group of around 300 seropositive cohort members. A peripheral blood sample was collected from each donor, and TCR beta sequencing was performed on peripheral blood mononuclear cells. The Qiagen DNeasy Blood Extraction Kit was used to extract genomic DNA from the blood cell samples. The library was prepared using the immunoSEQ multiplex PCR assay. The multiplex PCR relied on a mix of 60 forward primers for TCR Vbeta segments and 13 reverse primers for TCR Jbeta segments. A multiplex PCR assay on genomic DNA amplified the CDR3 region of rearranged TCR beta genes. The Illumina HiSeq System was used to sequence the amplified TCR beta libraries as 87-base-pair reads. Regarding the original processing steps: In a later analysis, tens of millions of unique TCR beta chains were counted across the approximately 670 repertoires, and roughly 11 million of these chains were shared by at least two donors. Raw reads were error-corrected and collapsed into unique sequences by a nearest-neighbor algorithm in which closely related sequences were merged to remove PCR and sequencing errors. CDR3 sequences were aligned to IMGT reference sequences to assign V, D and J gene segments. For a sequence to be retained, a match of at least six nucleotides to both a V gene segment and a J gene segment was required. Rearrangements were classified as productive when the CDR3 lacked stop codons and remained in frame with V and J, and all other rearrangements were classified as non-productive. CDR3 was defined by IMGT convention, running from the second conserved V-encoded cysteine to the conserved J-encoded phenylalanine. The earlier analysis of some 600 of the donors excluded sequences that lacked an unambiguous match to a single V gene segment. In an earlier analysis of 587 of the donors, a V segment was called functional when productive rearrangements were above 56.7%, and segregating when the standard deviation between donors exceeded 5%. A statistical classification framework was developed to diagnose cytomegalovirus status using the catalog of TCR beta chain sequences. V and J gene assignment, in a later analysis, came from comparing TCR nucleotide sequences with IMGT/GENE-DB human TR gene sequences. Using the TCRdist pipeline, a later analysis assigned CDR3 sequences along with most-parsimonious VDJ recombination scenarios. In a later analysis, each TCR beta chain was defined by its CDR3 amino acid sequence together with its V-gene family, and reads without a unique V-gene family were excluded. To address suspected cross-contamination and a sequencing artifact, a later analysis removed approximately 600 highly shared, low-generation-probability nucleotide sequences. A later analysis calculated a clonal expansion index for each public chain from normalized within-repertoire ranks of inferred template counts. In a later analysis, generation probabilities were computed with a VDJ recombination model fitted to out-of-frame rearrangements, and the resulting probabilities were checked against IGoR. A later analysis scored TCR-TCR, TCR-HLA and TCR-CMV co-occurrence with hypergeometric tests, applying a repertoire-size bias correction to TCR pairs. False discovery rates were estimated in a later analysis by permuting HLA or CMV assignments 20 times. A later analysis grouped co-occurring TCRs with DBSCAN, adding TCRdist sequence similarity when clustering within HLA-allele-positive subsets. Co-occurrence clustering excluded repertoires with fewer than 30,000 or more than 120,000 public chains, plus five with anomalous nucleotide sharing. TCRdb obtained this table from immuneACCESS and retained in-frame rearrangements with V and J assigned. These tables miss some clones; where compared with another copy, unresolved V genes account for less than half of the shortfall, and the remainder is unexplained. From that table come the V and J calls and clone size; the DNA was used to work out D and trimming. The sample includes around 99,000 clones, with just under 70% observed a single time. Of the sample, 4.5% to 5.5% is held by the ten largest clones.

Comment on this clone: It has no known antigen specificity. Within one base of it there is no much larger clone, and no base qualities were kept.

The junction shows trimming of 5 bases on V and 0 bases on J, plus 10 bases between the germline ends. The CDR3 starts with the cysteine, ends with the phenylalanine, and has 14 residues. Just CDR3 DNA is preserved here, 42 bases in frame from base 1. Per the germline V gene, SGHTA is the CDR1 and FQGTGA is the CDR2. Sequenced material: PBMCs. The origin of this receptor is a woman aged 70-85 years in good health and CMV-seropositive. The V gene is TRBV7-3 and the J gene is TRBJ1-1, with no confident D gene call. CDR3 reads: CASSLTPLNTEAFF. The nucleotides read TGTGCCAGCAGCCTGACACCTCTGAACACTGAAGCTTTCTTT.